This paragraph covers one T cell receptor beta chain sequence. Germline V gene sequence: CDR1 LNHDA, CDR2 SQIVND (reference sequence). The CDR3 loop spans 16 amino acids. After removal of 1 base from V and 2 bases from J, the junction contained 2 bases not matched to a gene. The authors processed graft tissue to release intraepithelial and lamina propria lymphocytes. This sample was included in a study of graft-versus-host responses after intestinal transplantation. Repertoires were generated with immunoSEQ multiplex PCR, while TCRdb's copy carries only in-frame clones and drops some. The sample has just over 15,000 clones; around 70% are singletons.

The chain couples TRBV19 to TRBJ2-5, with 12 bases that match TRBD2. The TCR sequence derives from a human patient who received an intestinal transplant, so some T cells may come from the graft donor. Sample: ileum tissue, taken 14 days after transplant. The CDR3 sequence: CASSIALAGGQETQYF. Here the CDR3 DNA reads TGTGCCAGTAGTATAGCCCTAGCGGGGGGGCAAGAGACCCAGTACTTC. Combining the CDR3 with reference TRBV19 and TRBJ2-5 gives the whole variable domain DGGITQSPKYLFRKEGQNVTLSCEQNLNHDAMYWYRQDPGQGLRLIYYSQIVNDFQKGDIAEGYSVSREKKESFPLTVTSAQKNPTAFYLCASSIALAGGQETQYFGPGTRLLVL.